The text below deals with one TCR beta chain. This sample was included in a study of blood T cell repertoires in COVID-19. Study overall: Nucleic acid was either cDNA or gDNA, and it came from T cells, B-cell-depleted T cells, or PBMCs.

Authors' methods: Estimation of nucleated cell counts relied on the amplification of reference gene primers. The table came from immunoSEQ multiplex PCR; TCRdb's copy has only in-frame clones and leaves some out. That table supplies the V and J calls and clone size; D and trimming were determined from the DNA. The table records 300,000 or so clones, around 87% of them present only once. Trimming shortened V by 1 base and J by 4 bases, and 11 bases separated the two germline ends. The CDR3 is made up of 14 amino acids. The germline V gene encodes CDR1 LGHDT and CDR2 YNNKEL (reference sequence). This sequence originates from a man over 45 with active or convalescent COVID-19. The specimen sequenced was peripheral blood. This chain links TRBV3-1 (or the pseudogene TRBV3-2) with TRBJ2-7, with D maybe TRBD1 (7 bases). The DNA for the CDR3 is TGTGCCAGCAGCCAAGGGTCAGGGGGGTACGAGCAGTACTTC. Translating gives CASSQGSGGYEQYF.